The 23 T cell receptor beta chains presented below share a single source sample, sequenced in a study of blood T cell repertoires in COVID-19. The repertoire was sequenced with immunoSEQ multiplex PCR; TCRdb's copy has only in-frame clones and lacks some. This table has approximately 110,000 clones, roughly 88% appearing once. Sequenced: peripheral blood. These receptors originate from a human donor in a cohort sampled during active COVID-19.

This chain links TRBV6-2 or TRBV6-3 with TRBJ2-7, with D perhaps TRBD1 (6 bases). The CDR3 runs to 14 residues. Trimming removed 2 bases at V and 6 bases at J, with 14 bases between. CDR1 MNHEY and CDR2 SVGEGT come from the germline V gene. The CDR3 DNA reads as TGTGCCAGCAGTTACAGGGGGATTGCTCCCGAGCAGTACTTC. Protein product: CASSYRGIAPEQYF.

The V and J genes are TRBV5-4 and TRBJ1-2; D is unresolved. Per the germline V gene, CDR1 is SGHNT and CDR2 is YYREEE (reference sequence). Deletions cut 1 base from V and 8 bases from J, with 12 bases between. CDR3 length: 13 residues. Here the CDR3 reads CASSLQAPGGYTF. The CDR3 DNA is TGTGCCAGCAGCTTGCAGGCCCCGGGAGGCTACACCTTC.

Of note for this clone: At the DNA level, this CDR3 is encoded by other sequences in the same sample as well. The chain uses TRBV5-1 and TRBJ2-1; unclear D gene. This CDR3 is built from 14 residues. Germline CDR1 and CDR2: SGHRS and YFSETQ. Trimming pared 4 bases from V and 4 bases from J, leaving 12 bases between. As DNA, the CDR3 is TGCGCCAGCAGCCCGAGGAGCTCTTACAATGAGCAGTTCTTC. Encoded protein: CASSPRSSYNEQFF.

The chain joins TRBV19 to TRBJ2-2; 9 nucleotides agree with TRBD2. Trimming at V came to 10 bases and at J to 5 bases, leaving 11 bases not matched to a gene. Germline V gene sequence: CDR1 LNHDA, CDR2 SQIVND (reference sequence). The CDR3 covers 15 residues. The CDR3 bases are TGTGCCACCAGGGGCCCTAGCGGGAATACCGGGGAGCTGTTTTTT. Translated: CATRGPSGNTGELFF.

CDR3 loop: CATSREAGTNEKLFF. For the CDR3, the DNA is TGTGCCACCAGCAGAGAGGCGGGAACTAATGAAAAACTGTTTTTT. The J gene is TRBJ1-4, the V gene TRBV15; D remains unclear. The CDR3 totals 15 residues. Germline-derived CDR1 and CDR2 are LNHNV and YYDKDF (reference sequence). Trimming removed 0 bases from V and 1 base from J, with 6 bases in between.

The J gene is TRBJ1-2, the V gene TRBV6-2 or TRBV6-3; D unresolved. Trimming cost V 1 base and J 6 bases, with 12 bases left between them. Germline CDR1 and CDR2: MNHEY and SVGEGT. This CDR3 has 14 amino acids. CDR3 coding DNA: TGTGCCAGCAGTTACTACGGGGAGGTAGATGGCTACACCTTC. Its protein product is CASSYYGEVDGYTF.

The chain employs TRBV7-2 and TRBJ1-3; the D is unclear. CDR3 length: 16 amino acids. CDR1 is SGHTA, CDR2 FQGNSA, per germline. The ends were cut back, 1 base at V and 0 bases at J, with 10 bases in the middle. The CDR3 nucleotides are TGTGCCAGCAGCTTAGATGGCAGTACCTCTGGAAACACCATATATTTT. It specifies CASSLDGSTSGNTIYF.

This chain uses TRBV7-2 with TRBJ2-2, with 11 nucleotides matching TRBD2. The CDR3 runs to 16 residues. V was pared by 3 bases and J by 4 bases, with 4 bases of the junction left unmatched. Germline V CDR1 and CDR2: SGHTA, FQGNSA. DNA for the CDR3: TGTGCCAGCAGCTTTCGACTAGCGGGACGCACCGGGGAGCTGTTTTTT. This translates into CASSFRLAGRTGELFF.

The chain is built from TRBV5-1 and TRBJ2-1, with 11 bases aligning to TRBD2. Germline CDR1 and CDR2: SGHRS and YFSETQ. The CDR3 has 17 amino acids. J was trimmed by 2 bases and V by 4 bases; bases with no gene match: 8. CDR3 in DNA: TGCGCCAGCAGCCTGCTGCCGGGACTAGCGGCCTACAATGAGCAGTTCTTC. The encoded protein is CASSLLPGLAAYNEQFF.

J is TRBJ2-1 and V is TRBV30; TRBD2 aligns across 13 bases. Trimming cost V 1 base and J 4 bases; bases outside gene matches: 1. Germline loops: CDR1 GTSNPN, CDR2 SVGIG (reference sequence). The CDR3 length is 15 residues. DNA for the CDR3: TGTGCCTGGAGTGGACTAGCGGGGGGATACAATGAGCAGTTCTTC. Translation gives CAWSGLAGGYNEQFF.

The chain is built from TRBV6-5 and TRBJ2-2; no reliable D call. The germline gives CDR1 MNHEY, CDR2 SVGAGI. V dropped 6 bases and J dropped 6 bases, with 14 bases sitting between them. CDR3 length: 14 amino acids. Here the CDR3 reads CASSSTGFAGELFF. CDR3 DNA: TGTGCCAGCAGCTCTACCGGGTTTGCCGGGGAGCTGTTTTTT.

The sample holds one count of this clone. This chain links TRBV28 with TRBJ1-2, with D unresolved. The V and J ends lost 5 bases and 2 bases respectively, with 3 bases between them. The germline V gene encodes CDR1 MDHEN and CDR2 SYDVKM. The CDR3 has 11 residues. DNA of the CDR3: TGTGCCAGCAGTCAAAACTATGGCTACACCTTC. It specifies CASSQNYGYTF.

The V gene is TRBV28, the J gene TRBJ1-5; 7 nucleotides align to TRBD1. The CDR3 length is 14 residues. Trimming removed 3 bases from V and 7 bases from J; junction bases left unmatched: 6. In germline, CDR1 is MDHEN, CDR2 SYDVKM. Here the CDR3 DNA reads TGTGCCAGCAGTTTGTGGGACAGTAGCCAGCCCCAGCATTTT. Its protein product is CASSLWDSSQPQHF.

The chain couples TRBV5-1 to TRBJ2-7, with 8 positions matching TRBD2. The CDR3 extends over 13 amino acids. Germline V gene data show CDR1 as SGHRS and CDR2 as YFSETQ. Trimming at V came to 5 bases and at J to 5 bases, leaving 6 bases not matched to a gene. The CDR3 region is CASSKRESDEQYF. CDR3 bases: TGCGCCAGCAGTAAGCGGGAGAGCGACGAGCAGTACTTC.

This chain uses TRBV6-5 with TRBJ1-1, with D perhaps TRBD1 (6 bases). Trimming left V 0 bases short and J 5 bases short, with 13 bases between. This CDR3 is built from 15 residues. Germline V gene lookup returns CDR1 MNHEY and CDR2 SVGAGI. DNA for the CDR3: TGTGCCAGCAGTTACTCCGTGGGGGCGCGAACTGAAGCTTTCTTT. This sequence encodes CASSYSVGARTEAFF.

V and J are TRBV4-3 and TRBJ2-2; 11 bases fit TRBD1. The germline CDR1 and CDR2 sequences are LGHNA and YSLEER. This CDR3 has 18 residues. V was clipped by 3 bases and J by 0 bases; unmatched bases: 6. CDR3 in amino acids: CASSHRTGGAPNTGELFF. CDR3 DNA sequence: TGCGCCAGCAGCCACCGGACAGGGGGCGCCCCGAACACCGGGGAGCTGTTTTTT.

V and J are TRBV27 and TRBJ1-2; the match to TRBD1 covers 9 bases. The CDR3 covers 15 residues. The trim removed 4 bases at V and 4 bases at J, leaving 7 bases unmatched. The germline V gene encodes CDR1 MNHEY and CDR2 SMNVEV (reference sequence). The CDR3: CASSSIRQGVYGYTF. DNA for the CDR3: TGTGCCAGCAGTTCAATCCGACAGGGGGTCTATGGCTACACCTTC.

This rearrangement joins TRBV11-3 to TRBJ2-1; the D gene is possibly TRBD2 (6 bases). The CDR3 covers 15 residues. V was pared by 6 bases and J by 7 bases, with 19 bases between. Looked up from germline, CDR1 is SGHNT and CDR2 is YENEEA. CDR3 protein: CASSSAGFDQNEQFF. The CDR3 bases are TGTGCCAGCAGTTCAGCGGGTTTCGACCAGAATGAGCAGTTCTTC. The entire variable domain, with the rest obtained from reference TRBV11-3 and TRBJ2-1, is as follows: EAGVVQSPRYKIIEKKQPVAFWCNPISGHNTLYWYLQNLGQGPELLIRYENEEAVDDSQLPKDRFSAERLKGVDSTLKIQPAELGDSAVYLCASSSAGFDQNEQFFGPGTRLTVL.

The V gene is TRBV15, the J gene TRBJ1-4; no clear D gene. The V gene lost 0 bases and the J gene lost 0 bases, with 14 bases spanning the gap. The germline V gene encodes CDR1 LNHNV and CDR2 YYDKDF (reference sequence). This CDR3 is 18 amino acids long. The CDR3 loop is CATSRDRGSGATNEKLFF. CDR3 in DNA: TGTGCCACCAGCAGAGATCGAGGGTCAGGTGCAACTAATGAAAAACTGTTTTTT.

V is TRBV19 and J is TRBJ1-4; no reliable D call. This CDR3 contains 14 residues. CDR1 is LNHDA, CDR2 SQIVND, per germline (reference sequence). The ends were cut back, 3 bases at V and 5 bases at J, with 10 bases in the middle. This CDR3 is CASSIESENEKLFF. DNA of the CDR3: TGTGCCAGTAGTATCGAGAGTGAGAATGAAAAACTGTTTTTT.

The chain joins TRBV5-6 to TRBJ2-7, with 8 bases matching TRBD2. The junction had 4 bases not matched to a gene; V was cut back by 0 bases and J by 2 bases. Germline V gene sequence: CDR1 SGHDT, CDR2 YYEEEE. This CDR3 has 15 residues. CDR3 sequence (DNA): TGTGCCAGCAGCTTGGTGGCGGGAGGTGCCTACGAGCAGTACTTC. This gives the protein CASSLVAGGAYEQYF.

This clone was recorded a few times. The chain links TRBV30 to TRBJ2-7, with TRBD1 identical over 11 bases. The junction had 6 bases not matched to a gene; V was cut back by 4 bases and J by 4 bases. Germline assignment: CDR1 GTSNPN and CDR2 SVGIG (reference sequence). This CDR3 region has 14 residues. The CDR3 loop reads CAWTWGTGGYEQYF. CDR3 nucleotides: TGTGCCTGGACTTGGGGGACAGGGGGATACGAGCAGTACTTC.

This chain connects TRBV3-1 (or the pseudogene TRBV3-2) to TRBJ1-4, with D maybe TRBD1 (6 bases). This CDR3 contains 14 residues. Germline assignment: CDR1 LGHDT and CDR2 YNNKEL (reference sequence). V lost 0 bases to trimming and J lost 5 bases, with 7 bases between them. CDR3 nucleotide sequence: TGTGCCAGCAGCCAAGAAGGACAGAATGAAAAACTGTTTTTT. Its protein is CASSQEGQNEKLFF.